The 7 T cell receptor beta chains listed next were all sequenced from one sample in a study of human T cells and chemical hapten exposure. As for time point: healthy volunteer bleed at 6 weeks. RNA extraction used unfractionated whole blood as the source of total RNA. Each CDR3 protein gets one entry after TCRdb re-called the RACE reads with MiXCR. The sample has about 34,000 distinct CDR3 sequences; 5.5% are singletons. Sequencing was performed on whole blood. The receptors were sampled from a human donor in good health. Some clones in this sample may be carry-over from other donors' samples.

This clonotype was seen many times. The chain is built from TRBV7-9 and TRBJ2-1; D remains ambiguous. V was shortened by 5 bases and J by 2 bases, with 19 bases between the two germline ends. Germline assignment: CDR1 SEHNR and CDR2 FQNEAQ (reference sequence). This CDR3 has 17 amino acids. The DNA for the CDR3 is TGTGCCAGCAGCCCCCCCCTGAGGACCCAAGCCTACAATGAGCAGTTCTTC. Translation gives CASSPPLRTQAYNEQFF.

The genes are TRBV28 and TRBJ2-4, with TRBD1 as a possible D gene (6 bases). V was pared by 2 bases and J by 5 bases, with 13 bases between. Germline CDR1 MDHEN, CDR2 SYDVKM. The CDR3 totals 15 residues. In nucleotides, the CDR3 is TGTGCCAGCAGTTTAAGGGGACACCCCCAAAACATTCAGTACTTC. As protein: CASSLRGHPQNIQYF.

At least ten counts were recorded for this clonotype. This chain joins TRBV6-5 and TRBJ2-7; 10 bases line up with TRBD2. The CDR3 is 14 amino acids. The V gene end was trimmed by 5 bases and the J gene end by 2 bases; junction bases not matched to a gene: 3. Germline assignment: CDR1 MNHEY and CDR2 SVGAGI. The CDR3 here is CASSKSGGAYEQYF. In DNA, the CDR3 is TGTGCCAGCAGTAAGAGCGGGGGGGCCTACGAGCAGTACTTC.

This clonotype was seen ten or more times. The J gene is TRBJ1-3, the V gene TRBV12-3 or TRBV12-4; D gene uncertain. This CDR3 spans 16 amino acids. Trimming took 1 base from V and 0 from J, leaving 10 bases between them. In nucleotides, the CDR3 is TGTGCCAGCAGTTTAGTCGGCGAAGGCTCTGGAAACACCATATATTTT. Residues: CASSLVGEGSGNTIYF.

This clonotype has a count of ten or more. The rearrangement uses TRBV12-3 or TRBV12-4 and TRBJ1-1; D remains ambiguous. This CDR3 is 15 amino acids long. V gave up 1 base and J gave up 0 bases, with 9 bases separating them. The CDR3 protein is CASSLESAMNTEAFF. DNA of the CDR3: TGTGCCAGCAGTTTAGAGTCTGCAATGAACACTGAAGCTTTCTTT.

This clonotype was seen repeatedly, ten times or more. V usage is TRBV7-9 and J usage is TRBJ1-3; no definite D call. Trimming removed 1 base at V and 4 bases at J, with 2 bases between. Looked up from germline, CDR1 is SEHNR and CDR2 is FQNEAQ (reference sequence). The CDR3 length is 12 residues. For the CDR3, the DNA is TGTGCCAGCAGCTTAGGGGGAAACACCATATATTTT. Translating gives CASSLGGNTIYF.

This clonotype was seen a handful of times. The chain joins TRBV5-5 to TRBJ2-2; D unclear. The CDR3 sequence is 14 residues long. Deletions cut 1 base from V and 7 bases from J, with 11 bases between. CDR1 is SGHKS, CDR2 YYEKEE, per germline (reference sequence). The CDR3 reads CASSLMSSRGELFF. The CDR3 coding sequence is TGTGCCAGCAGCTTGATGTCGTCCCGCGGGGAGCTGTTTTTT.